These 11 T cell receptor beta chains came from one sample sequenced in a study of control samples from healthy donors and cancer patients. This table comes from immunoSEQ multiplex PCR, and its TCRdb copy is limited to in-frame clones, with some not included. Of 130,000 or so clones in the sample, nearly 90% were seen once. The sample was blood. The receptors here all came from a middle-aged man in good health.

V usage is TRBV10-1 and J usage is TRBJ2-2; TRBD2 might be the D (5 bases). Germline V gene lookup returns CDR1 WNHNN and CDR2 SYGVQD (reference sequence). The CDR3 has 17 amino acids. V dropped 0 bases and J dropped 6 bases, with 17 bases sitting between them. CDR3 sequence: CASSESGSRVKAGELFF. Written as DNA, the CDR3 is TGCGCCAGCAGTGAGTCTGGGAGTAGAGTCAAGGCCGGGGAGCTGTTTTTT.

The gene calls are TRBV14 and TRBJ2-2; D gene uncertain. Trimming left V 0 bases short and J 7 bases short, with 3 bases between. The CDR3 contains 12 residues. The germline CDR1 and CDR2 sequences are SGHDN and FVKESK. The CDR3 coding sequence is TGTGCCAGCAGCCAAGAGGGCGGGGAGCTGTTTTTT. The encoded protein is CASSQEGGELFF.

The chain couples TRBV6-6 to TRBJ1-6, with D possibly matching TRBD1 (6 bases). V was pared by 2 bases and J by 4 bases, with 12 bases between. CDR1 and CDR2 (germline): MNHNY, SVGAGI (reference sequence). The CDR3 length is 16 residues. The CDR3 region has the DNA TGTGCCAGCAGTTACGGTCCGGGACAATATAATTCACCCCTCCACTTT. Translated: CASSYGPGQYNSPLHF.

The V and J genes are TRBV5-1 and TRBJ1-4, with TRBD1 matching 10 bases. V shed 4 bases and J 8 bases; nucleotides not matched to a gene: 5. The CDR3 runs 14 residues. Germline CDR1 reads SGHRS; CDR2 reads YFSETQ. Here the CDR3 reads CASSPRTGGEKLFF. The CDR3 DNA reads TGCGCCAGCAGCCCGAGGACAGGGGGGGAAAAACTGTTTTTT.

The chain combines TRBV19 with TRBJ2-4; weak D call: TRBD2 (6 bases). CDR1 is LNHDA and CDR2 is SQIVND in the germline V gene (reference sequence). V lost 7 bases to trimming and J lost 7 bases, with 14 bases between them. The CDR3 is 13 amino acids. CDR3 DNA: TGTGCCAGTACCACGGTAGGAGGGAACATTCAGTACTTC. It specifies CASTTVGGNIQYF.

The chain carries TRBV20-1 and TRBJ2-3; 8 positions match TRBD2. The V segment lost 3 bases and the J segment 5 bases; nucleotides outside the gene matches: 10. Per germline, CDR1 DFQATT and CDR2 SNEGSKA (reference sequence). CDR3 size: 15 residues. CDR3 sequence reads: CSASVGGGQGDTQYF. Written as DNA, the CDR3 is TGCAGTGCTAGTGTTGGCGGGGGGCAGGGAGATACGCAGTATTTT.

The chain couples TRBV13 to TRBJ2-7, with TRBD2 matching over 9 bases. The CDR3 loop spans 16 amino acids. Germline assignment: CDR1 PRHDT and CDR2 FYEKMQ (reference sequence). V lost 5 bases to trimming and J lost 3 bases; unmatched junction nucleotides: 11. CDR3 protein: CASSPSGGGAFYEQYF. CDR3 sequence (DNA): TGTGCCAGCAGCCCCTCAGGCGGGGGGGCGTTCTACGAGCAGTACTTC.

This clone was counted a single time. This chain joins TRBV6-5 and TRBJ2-7, with D possibly TRBD1 on 5 matching bases. Trimming removed 7 bases from V and 2 bases from J, with 15 bases in between. Looked up from germline, CDR1 is MNHEY and CDR2 is SVGAGI. There are 14 residues in the CDR3. The CDR3 DNA reads as TGTGCCAGCAACGACAGACCCTTTACCTACGAGCAGTACTTC. Amino acids: CASNDRPFTYEQYF.

V and J are TRBV2 and TRBJ2-7; TRBD1 matches 7 bases. The germline V gene encodes CDR1 SNHLY and CDR2 FYNNEI. V was clipped by 6 bases and J by 2 bases; unmatched bases: 13. The CDR3 sequence is 16 residues long. The CDR3 DNA follows: TGTGCCAGCAGCCTCGAAGCCGGGACAGTCCCCTACGAGCAGTACTTC. Protein product: CASSLEAGTVPYEQYF.

The chain joins TRBV27 to TRBJ1-1; D not certain. This CDR3 has 14 amino acids. Germline CDR1 is MNHEY and CDR2 is SMNVEV (reference sequence). V lost 0 bases, J lost 4 bases, and 9 bases lay in between. The CDR3 nucleotides read TGTGCCAGCAGTTTATCGAGATTGGCCACTGAAGCTTTCTTT. Its translation: CASSLSRLATEAFF.

This chain joins TRBV19 and TRBJ2-7, with D maybe TRBD2 (5 bases). Between the trimmed V and J ends, which lost 3 bases and 4 bases, there was a span of 10 bases. The CDR3 runs 13 residues. Germline-derived CDR1 and CDR2 are LNHDA and SQIVND (reference sequence). The CDR3, as DNA: TGTGCCAGTAGTATCAAGGACTTTTACGAGCAGTACTTC. Its protein is CASSIKDFYEQYF.